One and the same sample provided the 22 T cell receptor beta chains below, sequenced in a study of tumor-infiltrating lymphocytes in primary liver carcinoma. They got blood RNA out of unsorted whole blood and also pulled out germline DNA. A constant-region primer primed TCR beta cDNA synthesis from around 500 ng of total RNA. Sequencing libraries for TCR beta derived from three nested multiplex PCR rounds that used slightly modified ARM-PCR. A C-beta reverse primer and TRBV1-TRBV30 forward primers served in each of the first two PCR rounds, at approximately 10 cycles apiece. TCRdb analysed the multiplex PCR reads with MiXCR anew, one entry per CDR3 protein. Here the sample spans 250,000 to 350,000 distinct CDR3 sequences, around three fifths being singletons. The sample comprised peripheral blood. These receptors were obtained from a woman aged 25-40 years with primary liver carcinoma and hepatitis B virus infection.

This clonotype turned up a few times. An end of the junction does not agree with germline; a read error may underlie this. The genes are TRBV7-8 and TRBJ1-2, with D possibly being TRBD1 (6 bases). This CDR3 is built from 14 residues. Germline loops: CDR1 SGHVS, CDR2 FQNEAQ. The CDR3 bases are TGTGCCAGCAGCTCCGGTAGGGGGTCCTATGACTACACCTTC. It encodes CASSSGRGSYDYTF.

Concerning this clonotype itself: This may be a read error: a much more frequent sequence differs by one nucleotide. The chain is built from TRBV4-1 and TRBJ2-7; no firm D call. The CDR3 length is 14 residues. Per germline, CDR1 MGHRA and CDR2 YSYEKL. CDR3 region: CASGQEPYPYEQYF. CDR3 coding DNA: TGCGCCAGCGGCCAGGAGCCTTACCCCTACGAGCAGTACTTC.

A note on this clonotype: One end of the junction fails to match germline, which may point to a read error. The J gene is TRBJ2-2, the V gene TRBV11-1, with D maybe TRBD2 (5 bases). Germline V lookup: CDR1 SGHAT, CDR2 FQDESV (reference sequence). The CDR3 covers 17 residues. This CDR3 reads CASSLAPTRSNTGELFF. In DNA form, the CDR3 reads TGTGCCAGCAGCTTAGCGCCTACGAGATCGAACACCGGGGAGCTGTTTTTC.

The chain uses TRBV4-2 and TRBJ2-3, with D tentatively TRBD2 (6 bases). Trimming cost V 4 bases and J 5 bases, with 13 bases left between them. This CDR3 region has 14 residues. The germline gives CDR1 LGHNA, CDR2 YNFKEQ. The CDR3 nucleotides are TGTGCCAGCAGCCCTGGACCGGGGGAAGATACGCAGTATTTT. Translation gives CASSPGPGEDTQYF.

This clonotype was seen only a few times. The CDR3 nucleotides read TGCGCCAGCTCGGCAGCCTCTGGAAACACCATATATTTT. Amino acids: CASSAASGNTIYF. The J gene is TRBJ1-3, the V gene TRBV10-2, with D hard to call. The CDR3 sequence is 13 residues long. Trimming took off 8 bases at V and 0 bases at J, with 8 bases between the two ends. Germline values: CDR1 WSHSY, CDR2 SAAADI.

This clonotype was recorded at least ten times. DNA for the CDR3: TGTGCCAGCAGTGTTCAAGGGGGCTTGAACACTGAAGCTTTCTTT. Translation: CASSVQGGLNTEAFF. The chain carries TRBV6-1 and TRBJ1-1, with TRBD1 identical over 7 bases. CDR1 and CDR2 from the germline V gene are MNHNS and SASEGT. J lost 0 bases, V lost 4 bases, and 5 bases had no gene match. The CDR3 runs to 15 residues.

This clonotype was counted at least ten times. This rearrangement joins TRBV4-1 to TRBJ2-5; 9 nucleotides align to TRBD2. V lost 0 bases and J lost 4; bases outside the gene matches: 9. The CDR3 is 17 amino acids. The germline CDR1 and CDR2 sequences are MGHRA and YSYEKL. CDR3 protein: CASSQDPSGIGGETQYF. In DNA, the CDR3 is TGCGCCAGCAGCCAAGACCCTAGCGGGATAGGGGGAGAGACCCAGTACTTC.

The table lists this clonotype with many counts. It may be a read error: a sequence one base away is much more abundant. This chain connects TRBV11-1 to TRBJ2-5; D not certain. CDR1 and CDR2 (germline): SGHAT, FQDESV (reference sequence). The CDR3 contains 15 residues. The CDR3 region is CAGSHRGLDQETQYF. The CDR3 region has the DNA TGTGCCGGCAGCCATCGAGGTCTGGATCAAGAGACCCAGTACTTC.

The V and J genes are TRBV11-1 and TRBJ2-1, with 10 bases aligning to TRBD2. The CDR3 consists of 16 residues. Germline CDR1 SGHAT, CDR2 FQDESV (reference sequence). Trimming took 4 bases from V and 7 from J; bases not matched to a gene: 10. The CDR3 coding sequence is TGTGCCAGCAGCTCTCAAGCGGGAGGGCCTATAAATGAGCAGTTCTTC. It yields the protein CASSSQAGGPINEQFF.

The CDR3, as DNA: TGTGCCAGCAGCTCCCCCCCGGGACACCTACACAATGAGCAGTTCTTC. Translated: CASSSPPGHLHNEQFF. The rearrangement joins TRBV7-9 to TRBJ2-1; maybe TRBD1 (6 bases). The V and J ends lost 4 bases and 5 bases respectively, with 18 bases between them. The CDR3 has 16 residues. From germline, CDR1 is SEHNR and CDR2 FQNEAQ (reference sequence).

The CDR3 sequence is CASSIVAGRFYEQYF. CDR3 DNA sequence: TGTGCCAGTAGTATAGTCGCGGGGCGCTTCTACGAGCAGTACTTC. This sequence joins TRBV19 and TRBJ2-7; tentatively, D is TRBD2 (6 bases). Trimming took off 1 base at V and 3 bases at J, with 13 bases between the two ends. CDR3 length equals 15 residues. In germline, CDR1 is LNHDA, CDR2 SQIVND (reference sequence).

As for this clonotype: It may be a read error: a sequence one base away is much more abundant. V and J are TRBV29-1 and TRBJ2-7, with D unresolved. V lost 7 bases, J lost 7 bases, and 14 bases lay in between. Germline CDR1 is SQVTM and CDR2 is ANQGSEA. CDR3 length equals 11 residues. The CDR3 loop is CSALQCSEQYF. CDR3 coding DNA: TGCAGCGCGTTACAGTGTTCGGAGCAGTACTTC.

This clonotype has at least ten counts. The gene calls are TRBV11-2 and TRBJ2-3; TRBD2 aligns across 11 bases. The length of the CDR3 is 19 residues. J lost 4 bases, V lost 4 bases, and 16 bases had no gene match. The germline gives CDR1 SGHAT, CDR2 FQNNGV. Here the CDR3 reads CASSWGLAGGSRGPDTQYF. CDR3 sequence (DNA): TGTGCCAGCAGCTGGGGGCTAGCGGGAGGATCTAGGGGGCCAGATACGCAGTATTTT.

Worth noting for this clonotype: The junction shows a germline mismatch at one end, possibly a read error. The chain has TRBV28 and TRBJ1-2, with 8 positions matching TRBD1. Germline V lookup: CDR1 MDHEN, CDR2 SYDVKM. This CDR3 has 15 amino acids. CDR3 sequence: CASSIDRGWGYDYTF. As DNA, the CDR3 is TGTGCCAGCAGTATAGACAGGGGTTGGGGGTATGACTACACCTTC.

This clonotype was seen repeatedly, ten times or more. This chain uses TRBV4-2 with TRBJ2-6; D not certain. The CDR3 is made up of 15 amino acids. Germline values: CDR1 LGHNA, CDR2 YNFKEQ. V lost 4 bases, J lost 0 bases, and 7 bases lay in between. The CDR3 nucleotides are TGTGCCAGCAGCCGCGACAACTCTGGGGCCAACGTCCTGACTTTC. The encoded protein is CASSRDNSGANVLTF.

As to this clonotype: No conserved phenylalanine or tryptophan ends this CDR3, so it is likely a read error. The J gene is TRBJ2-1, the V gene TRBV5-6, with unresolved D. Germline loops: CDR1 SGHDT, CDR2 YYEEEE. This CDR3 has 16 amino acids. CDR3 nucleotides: TGTGCCAGTAGCTTGGCTCGGTTCGGCTCCTACAATGAGCAGTTCTTA. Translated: CASSLARFGSYNEQFL.

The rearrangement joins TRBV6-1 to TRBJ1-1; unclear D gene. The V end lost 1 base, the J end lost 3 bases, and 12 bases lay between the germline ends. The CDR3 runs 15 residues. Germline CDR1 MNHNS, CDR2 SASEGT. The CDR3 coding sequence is TGTGCCAGCAGTGAAGGGGCCGACGAGTACACTGAAGCTTTCTTT. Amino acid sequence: CASSEGADEYTEAFF.

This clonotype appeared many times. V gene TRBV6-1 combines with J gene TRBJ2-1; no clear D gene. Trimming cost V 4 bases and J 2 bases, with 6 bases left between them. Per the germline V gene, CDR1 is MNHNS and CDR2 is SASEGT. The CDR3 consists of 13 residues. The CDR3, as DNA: TGTGCCAGCAGTGGAGTTACCTACAATGAGCAGTTCTTC. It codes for CASSGVTYNEQFF.

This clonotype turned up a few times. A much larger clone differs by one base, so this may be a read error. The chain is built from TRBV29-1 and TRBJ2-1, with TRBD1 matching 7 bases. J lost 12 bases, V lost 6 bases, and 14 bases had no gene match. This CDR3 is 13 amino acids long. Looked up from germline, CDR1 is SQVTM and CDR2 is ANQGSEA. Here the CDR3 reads CSVRPRQGTGQFF. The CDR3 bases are TGCAGCGTCCGCCCGCGACAGGGTACTGGGCAGTTCTTC.

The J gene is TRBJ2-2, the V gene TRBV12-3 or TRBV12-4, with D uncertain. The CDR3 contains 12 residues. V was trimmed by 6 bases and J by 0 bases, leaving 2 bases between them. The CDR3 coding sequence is TGTGCCAGCAGGACGAACACCGGGGAGCTGTTTTTT. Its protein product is CASRTNTGELFF.

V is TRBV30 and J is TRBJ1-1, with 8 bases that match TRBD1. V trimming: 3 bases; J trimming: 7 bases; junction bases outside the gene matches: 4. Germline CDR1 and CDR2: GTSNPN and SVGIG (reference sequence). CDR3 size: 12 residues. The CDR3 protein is CAWSRGQLEAFF. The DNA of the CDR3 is TGTGCCTGGAGCAGGGGGCAACTTGAAGCTTTCTTT.

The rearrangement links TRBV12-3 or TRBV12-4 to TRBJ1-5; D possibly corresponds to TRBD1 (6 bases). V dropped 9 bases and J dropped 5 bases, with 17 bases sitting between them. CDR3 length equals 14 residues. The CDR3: CAREPRTADQPQHF. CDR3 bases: TGTGCCAGAGAACCCAGGACAGCAGATCAGCCCCAGCATTTT.